This T cell receptor (beta chain) was profiled in a study of patients and donors after allogeneic stem cell transplantation. Using its own MiXCR run on the RT-PCR reads, TCRdb lists one record per CDR3 protein. The sample lists some 40,000 distinct CDR3 sequences, about 31% seen once, with roughly 70% in the top ten. V lost 5 bases and J 4 bases, leaving 18 bases between the germline ends. CDR3 length: 16 residues. This clonotype was seen ten or more times. The source material was blood, either unsorted or a sorted T cell fraction (not recorded which). The TCR comes from a human donor who was either an allogeneic HSCT recipient or a stem cell or donor lymphocyte infusion donor (not recorded which). It is not recorded whose cells these are; they may come from a transplant donor. J is TRBJ1-5 and V is TRBV12-3 or TRBV12-4; D possibly corresponds to TRBD1 (6 bases). The CDR3 DNA reads TGTGCCAGCAGTCCTACAGGGTATCCCTCTAATCAGCCCCAGCATTTT. The encoded protein is CASSPTGYPSNQPQHF.